What follows are 26 T cell receptor beta chains derived from one specimen sequenced in a study of T cell responses to AZD1222 COVID-19 vaccine. The protocol was immunoSEQ multiplex PCR, while the TCRdb copy is restricted to in-frame clones and leaves out a portion. The sample lists 250,000 to 300,000 clones, around 93% seen once, with roughly 0.51% in the top ten. This sample comprised peripheral blood, obtained 28 days after the second AZD1222 dose. Every receptor here comes from an adult who received the AZD1222 COVID-19 vaccine.

The V and J genes are TRBV3-1 (or the pseudogene TRBV3-2) and TRBJ2-2, with D possibly being TRBD1 or TRBD2 (5 bases each). Trimming took off 2 bases at V and 2 bases at J, with 12 bases between the two ends. Germline CDR1 LGHDT, CDR2 YNNKEL (reference sequence). The CDR3 sequence is 16 residues long. The chain's CDR3 is CASSQLPGRNTGELFF. CDR3 nucleotides: TGTGCCAGCAGCCAACTGCCGGGACGCAACACCGGGGAGCTGTTTTTT.

V usage is TRBV2 and J usage is TRBJ2-1; a weak D match, TRBD1 (6 bases). Per germline, CDR1 SNHLY and CDR2 FYNNEI. The CDR3 consists of 15 residues. The V end was cut by 6 bases, the J end by 0 bases, with 12 bases between. For the CDR3, the DNA is TGTGCCAGCAGACCGGACAGAGGCTCCTACAATGAGCAGTTCTTC. It translates to CASRPDRGSYNEQFF.

The J gene is TRBJ1-2, the V gene TRBV28, with TRBD1 as a possible D gene (5 bases). There are 15 residues in the CDR3. V was shortened by 5 bases and J by 5 bases, with 18 bases between the two germline ends. CDR1 MDHEN and CDR2 SYDVKM come from the germline V gene. The CDR3, as DNA: TGTGCCAGCAGTATCCTTAGCCGGGGGGTTTATGGCTACACCTTC. Protein: CASSILSRGVYGYTF.

This chain joins TRBV10-3 and TRBJ1-2; perhaps TRBD1 as D (5 bases). The CDR3 length is 15 residues. CDR1 ENHRY and CDR2 SYGVKD come from the germline V gene. V lost 2 bases, J lost 8 bases, and 18 bases lay in between. The CDR3 loop reads CAISERGDSLLGYTF. The DNA of the CDR3 is TGTGCCATCAGTGAGCGGGGGGACTCCCTCTTGGGCTACACCTTC.

The V gene is TRBV9, the J gene TRBJ2-1; 8 bases map to TRBD2. This CDR3 contains 15 residues. The germline V gene encodes CDR1 SGDLS and CDR2 YYNGEE. Trimming cost V 2 bases and J 8 bases; bases outside gene matches: 9. The CDR3 reads CASSVLAGGTDEQFF. The CDR3 region has the DNA TGTGCCAGCAGCGTTTTGGCGGGGGGTACCGATGAGCAGTTCTTC.

The chain has TRBV29-1 and TRBJ2-1; D not certain. The CDR3 consists of 10 residues. Germline CDR1 is SQVTM and CDR2 is ANQGSEA. The germline V and J ends were trimmed by 2 bases and 13 bases, with 9 bases remaining between them. Here the CDR3 DNA reads TGCAGCGTTGAAACCAGTCACCAGTTCTTC. This translates into CSVETSHQFF.

The CDR3 region has the DNA TGTGCCAGCAGCTTGGGCGGGAGGGCCTCCTACGAGCAGTACTTC. It translates to CASSLGGRASYEQYF. The chain employs TRBV13 and TRBJ2-7, with 9 positions matching TRBD2. The CDR3 covers 15 residues. V shed 3 bases and J 0 bases; nucleotides not matched to a gene: 3. Germline V lookup: CDR1 PRHDT, CDR2 FYEKMQ (reference sequence).

This chain connects TRBV14 to TRBJ1-4; D is undetermined. The CDR3 spans 13 residues. Trimming shortened V by 4 bases and J by 4 bases, and 7 bases separated the two germline ends. Germline V gene data show CDR1 as SGHDN and CDR2 as FVKESK. CDR3 DNA: TGTGCCAGCAGCCGTGGATTTAATGAAAAACTGTTTTTT. It yields the protein CASSRGFNEKLFF.

The V call is TRBV27, the J call TRBJ2-7; D remains unclear. The CDR3 sequence is 15 residues long. Germline CDR1 MNHEY, CDR2 SMNVEV (reference sequence). V lost 3 bases to trimming and J lost 0 bases, with 12 bases between them. The CDR3 reads CASSLEPASSYEQYF. CDR3 DNA: TGTGCCAGCAGTTTGGAGCCCGCGAGCTCCTACGAGCAGTACTTC.

The rearrangement links TRBV12-3 or TRBV12-4 to TRBJ1-4; TRBD1 aligns across 8 bases. This CDR3 is 13 amino acids long. With 10 bases clipped from V and 4 bases from J, the junction kept 5 bases outside the gene matches. The CDR3 coding sequence is TGTGCCACCAACAGGGGGGTTAATGAAAAACTGTTTTTT. As protein: CATNRGVNEKLFF.

The chain has TRBV7-9 and TRBJ1-1; tentatively, D is TRBD1 (6 bases). V shed 11 bases and J shed 8 bases, with 21 bases lying between them. The CDR3 consists of 13 residues. CDR1 is SEHNR, CDR2 FQNEAQ, per germline (reference sequence). CDR3 amino acids: CAARGAPGVEAFF. The CDR3 DNA reads TGTGCCGCCCGGGGGGCTCCCGGGGTGGAAGCTTTCTTT.

The gene calls are TRBV27 and TRBJ2-3; TRBD2 is a possible D gene (6 bases). Trimming took 1 base from V and 1 from J, leaving 12 bases between them. This CDR3 is built from 16 residues. The germline gives CDR1 MNHEY, CDR2 SMNVEV (reference sequence). Here the CDR3 DNA reads TGTGCCAGCAGTTTATTCGGGGAGCGGGGCACAGATACGCAGTATTTT. This gives the protein CASSLFGERGTDTQYF.

This rearrangement joins TRBV7-2 to TRBJ1-3, with TRBD1 identical over 7 bases. J was trimmed by 0 bases and V by 7 bases; bases with no gene match: 9. The CDR3 runs 16 residues. Per the germline V gene, CDR1 is SGHTA and CDR2 is FQGNSA. The CDR3 DNA reads TGTGCCAGCAACCTCAGGGGGGTATTCTCTGGAAACACCATATATTTT. Translating it yields CASNLRGVFSGNTIYF.

This sequence joins TRBV6-5 and TRBJ1-2; 9 nucleotides align to TRBD1. V trimming: 6 bases; J trimming: 4 bases; junction bases outside the gene matches: 9. Germline CDR1 and CDR2: MNHEY and SVGAGI. The CDR3 is 15 amino acids. This CDR3 reads CASRTWTGDRYGYTF. Here the CDR3 DNA reads TGTGCCAGCAGAACCTGGACAGGGGACCGCTATGGCTACACCTTC.

The chain has TRBV28 and TRBJ2-7; a weak D match, TRBD2 (6 bases). V lost 3 bases and J lost 9, with 21 bases in between. Germline V gene lookup returns CDR1 MDHEN and CDR2 SYDVKM. The CDR3 length is 15 residues. CDR3 DNA: TGTGCCAGCAGTTTGACTGACCGGGGGATCCGCGGGCAGTACTTC. Amino acid sequence: CASSLTDRGIRGQYF.

The chain is built from TRBV5-8 and TRBJ1-2, with D maybe TRBD1 (6 bases). V was shortened by 1 base and J by 8 bases, with 15 bases between the two germline ends. The germline V gene encodes CDR1 SGHTS and CDR2 YDEGEE. The CDR3 is 14 residues long. CDR3 DNA sequence: TGTGCCAGCAGCTTGTTGGGGGGCTCGCAAGGCTACACCTTC. Encoded protein: CASSLLGGSQGYTF.

The table lists this clone with a count of one. The chain carries TRBV28 and TRBJ1-2; D call uncertain. This CDR3 contains 16 residues. CDR1 and CDR2 (germline): MDHEN, SYDVKM. Trimming cost V 10 bases and J 2 bases, with 23 bases left between them. For the CDR3, the DNA is TGTGCCACCCAGCTAGGTCCCAGGACTGGGAACTATGGCTACACCTTC. Translation: CATQLGPRTGNYGYTF.

The V and J genes are TRBV7-9 and TRBJ2-7; TRBD2 agrees at 9 bases. CDR3 length equals 14 residues. V shed 1 base and J 3 bases; nucleotides not matched to a gene: 1. Germline CDR1 and CDR2: SEHNR and FQNEAQ (reference sequence). The CDR3 DNA reads TGTGCCAGCAGCTTAGGGACTAGCGTCTACGAGCAGTACTTC. Its translation is CASSLGTSVYEQYF.

The sample holds one count of this clone. V usage is TRBV9 and J usage is TRBJ1-1, with no clear D. CDR1 and CDR2 from the germline V gene are SGDLS and YYNGEE. The V end lost 4 bases, the J end lost 1 base, and 8 bases lay between the germline ends. The length of the CDR3 is 13 residues. The CDR3 reads CASSLLPNTEAFF. The DNA for the CDR3 is TGTGCCAGCAGCTTGCTACCGAACACTGAAGCTTTCTTT.

This chain uses TRBV28 with TRBJ1-5; possible D gene TRBD1, 6 bases. The length of the CDR3 is 14 residues. With 8 bases removed from V and 5 bases from J, the gap between germline ends came to 16 bases. Germline V gene sequence: CDR1 MDHEN, CDR2 SYDVKM. The CDR3 nucleotides read TGTGCCAGCCACCAATGGCAGGGGCATCAGCCCCAGCATTTT. As protein: CASHQWQGHQPQHF. The full variable domain, in which reference TRBV28 and TRBJ1-5 provide the parts outside the CDR3, is DVKVTQSSRYLVKRTGEKVFLECVQDMDHENMFWYRQDPGLGLRLIYFSYDVKMKEKGDIPEGYSVSREKKERFSLILESASTNQTSMYLCASHQWQGHQPQHFGDGTRLSIL.

This chain uses TRBV4-3 with TRBJ1-5, with 10 bases matching TRBD1. Looked up from germline, CDR1 is LGHNA and CDR2 is YSLEER. The CDR3 is 16 residues long. V dropped 0 bases and J dropped 7; count of bases not matched to a gene: 6. This CDR3 is CASSQERTGGPQPQHF. DNA of the CDR3: TGCGCCAGCAGCCAAGAGAGGACAGGGGGTCCGCAGCCCCAGCATTTT.

This clone has a handful of counts. The chain is built from TRBV13 and TRBJ2-7; 8 nucleotides align to TRBD1. Unmatched junction bases numbered 3, after V lost 1 base and J lost 10 bases. Germline CDR1 reads PRHDT; CDR2 reads FYEKMQ (reference sequence). This CDR3 region has 12 residues. CDR3 in amino acids: CASSLAGGVQYF. The CDR3 DNA follows: TGTGCCAGCAGCTTAGCAGGGGGCGTTCAGTACTTC.

The chain is built from TRBV5-1 and TRBJ2-5; 7 positions match TRBD2. Per germline, CDR1 SGHRS and CDR2 YFSETQ. With 7 bases clipped from V and 2 bases from J, the junction kept 11 bases outside the gene matches. CDR3 length equals 15 residues. The CDR3 nucleotides read TGCGCCAGCGGGGACTATGCAGGGCGGCAAGAGACCCAGTACTTC. Translation gives CASGDYAGRQETQYF.

The rearrangement uses TRBV9 and TRBJ2-5, with 13 bases fitting TRBD2. J gave up 5 bases and V 3 bases, and 7 bases lay outside the gene matches. CDR3 length: 16 amino acids. Germline CDR1 and CDR2: SGDLS and YYNGEE. CDR3 sequence reads: CASSDWTSGRGETQYF. The CDR3 nucleotides read TGTGCCAGCAGCGATTGGACTAGCGGGAGAGGGGAGACCCAGTACTTC. Based on the CDR3 plus reference TRBV9 and TRBJ2-5, the full variable domain is DSGVTQTPKHLITATGQRVTLRCSPRSGDLSVYWYQQSLDQGLQFLIQYYNGEERAKGNILERFSAQQFPDLHSELNLSSLELGDSALYFCASSDWTSGRGETQYFGPGTRLLVL.

The genes are TRBV14 and TRBJ1-1; no clear D gene. Trimming took 1 base from V and 1 from J, leaving 16 bases between them. CDR1 and CDR2 (germline): SGHDN, FVKESK. The CDR3 length is 17 residues. The CDR3 sequence is CASSQGYSLTTNTEAFF. CDR3 in DNA: TGTGCCAGCAGCCAAGGCTACAGCCTAACAACGAACACTGAAGCTTTCTTT.

This chain links TRBV19 with TRBJ1-5, with a tentative D call TRBD1 (6 bases). Germline CDR1 LNHDA, CDR2 SQIVND (reference sequence). Deletions cut 5 bases from V and 5 bases from J, with 13 bases between. The CDR3 contains 14 residues. The CDR3: CASSLRDTYQPQHF. The CDR3 region has the DNA TGTGCCAGTAGTCTCCGGGACACCTATCAGCCCCAGCATTTT.